These 22 T cell receptor beta chains were all obtained from the same sample, sequenced in a study of cytomegalovirus exposure and HLA in healthy donors. Both 60 Vbeta primers and 13 Jbeta primers went into the PCR. Sequencing was performed with immunoSEQ multiplex PCR; in TCRdb, only in-frame clones are kept and a portion is missing. The sample holds 130,000 to 150,000 clones, 79% seen once. The sequencing sample was made of PBMCs. These receptors were collected from a woman in her thirties or forties in good health and CMV-seropositive.

This CDR3 is CASSSGDSSGNTIYF. Here the CDR3 DNA reads TGTGCCAGCAGCTCTGGGGACTCCTCTGGAAACACCATATATTTT. The rearrangement links TRBV7-9 to TRBJ1-3; maybe TRBD1 (5 bases). Germline values: CDR1 SEHNR, CDR2 FQNEAQ (reference sequence). Trimming left V 4 bases short and J 0 bases short, with 10 bases between. The CDR3 runs to 15 residues. The full variable domain, in which reference TRBV7-9 and TRBJ1-3 provide the parts outside the CDR3, is DTGVSQNPRHKITKRGQNVTFRCDPISEHNRLYWYRQTLGQGPEFLTYFQNEAQLEKSRLLSDRFSAERPKGSFSTLEIQRTEQGDSAMYLCASSSGDSSGNTIYFGEGSWLTVV.

There are a few counts of this clone. The V and J genes are TRBV18 and TRBJ2-1, with 8 bases that match TRBD1. Germline V CDR1 and CDR2: KGHSH, LQKENI. J lost 13 bases, V lost 6 bases, and 5 bases had no gene match. This CDR3 is built from 11 residues. CDR3 residues: CASSQQGGQFF. The CDR3 coding sequence is TGTGCCAGCTCCCAACAGGGGGGCCAGTTCTTC.

The sample holds a few counts of this clone. The J gene is TRBJ2-7, the V gene TRBV2; 9 bases agree with TRBD2. V shed 6 bases, J shed 3 bases, and the junction held 6 bases outside the gene matches. The CDR3 spans 14 residues. Germline V lookup: CDR1 SNHLY, CDR2 FYNNEI. The CDR3 DNA is TGTGCCAGCAGGCGACTAGCGGCCAACTACGAGCAGTACTTC. Protein sequence: CASRRLAANYEQYF.

V gene TRBV5-6 combines with J gene TRBJ2-5, with 10 bases that match TRBD1. The better agreement between TRBJ2-7 and the DNA end casts doubt on the J call. Germline CDR1 and CDR2: SGHDT and YYEEEE. CDR3 length equals 14 residues. CDR3 coding DNA: TGTGCCAGCAGCTCCCAGACAGGGGGCCACGAGCAGTACTTC. It encodes CASSSQTGGHEQYF.

The chain employs TRBV18 and TRBJ2-5; TRBD1 matches at 10 bases. The J segment lost 8 bases and the V segment lost 3 bases, leaving 12 bases of the junction unmatched. CDR3 length: 16 amino acids. Germline assignment: CDR1 KGHSH and CDR2 LQKENI. CDR3 in amino acids: CASSPGDRGHEATQYF. CDR3 bases: TGTGCCAGCTCACCTGGTGACAGGGGGCATGAAGCAACCCAGTACTTC.

V usage is TRBV6-5 and J usage is TRBJ1-1; D may be TRBD1 (5 bases). The CDR3 is 15 amino acids. Trimming pared 5 bases from V and 4 bases from J, leaving 17 bases between. The germline V gene has CDR1 MNHEY and CDR2 SVGAGI. CDR3 sequence: CASSKDQGGFTEAFF. The DNA for the CDR3 is TGTGCCAGCAGTAAGGACCAGGGAGGTTTCACTGAAGCTTTCTTT.

This chain connects TRBV5-1 to TRBJ1-2; D may be TRBD1 (5 bases). Per germline, CDR1 SGHRS and CDR2 YFSETQ. The CDR3 extends over 13 amino acids. V lost 0 bases, J lost 6 bases, and 9 bases lay in between. The CDR3, as DNA: TGCGCCAGCAGCTTGGTTGCGGGGCATGGCTACACCTTC. This sequence encodes CASSLVAGHGYTF.

V gene TRBV30 combines with J gene TRBJ1-1, with 7 bases fitting TRBD1. CDR3 length: 11 amino acids. V was pared by 5 bases and J by 7 bases, with 4 bases of the junction left unmatched. Germline values: CDR1 GTSNPN, CDR2 SVGIG (reference sequence). The CDR3 reads CAWLGQVEAFF. In nucleotides, the CDR3 is TGTGCCTGGCTCGGACAGGTTGAAGCTTTCTTT.

The rearrangement links TRBV28 to TRBJ1-3, with a possible D match to TRBD1 (6 bases). V dropped 8 bases and J dropped 0 bases, with 14 bases sitting between them. The CDR3 totals 15 residues. Germline CDR1 and CDR2: MDHEN and SYDVKM. This chain's CDR3 is CASYGQTYSGNTIYF. The CDR3 DNA sequence: TGTGCCAGCTACGGACAGACCTACTCTGGAAACACCATATATTTT.

The chain has TRBV15 and TRBJ1-3, with a possible D match to TRBD1 (5 bases). The CDR3 spans 16 residues. Germline V gives CDR1 LNHNV, CDR2 YYDKDF (reference sequence). V was cut by 5 bases and J by 2 bases, with 16 bases left in between. CDR3 residues: CATSGRLGGTGNTIYF. In nucleotides, the CDR3 is TGTGCCACCAGCGGGAGGTTGGGGGGGACTGGAAACACCATATATTTT.

This chain joins TRBV1 and TRBJ1-6. TRBV1 is listed as a pseudogene. CDR3 length: 17 residues. The CDR3 here is CTSSQEPDCCAISPLHF. The CDR3 DNA is TGCACCAGCAGCCAAGAACCCGATTGTTGCGCAATTTCACCCCTCCACTTT.

The chain carries TRBV7-3 and TRBJ2-1, with TRBD1 matching over 9 bases. Looked up from germline, CDR1 is SGHTA and CDR2 is FQGTGA. Unmatched junction bases numbered 7, after V lost 3 bases and J lost 7 bases. CDR3 length equals 15 residues. The CDR3 region has the DNA TGTGCCAGCAGCTTTACAGGGGGCGCGTTGAATGAGCAGTTCTTC. Translation: CASSFTGGALNEQFF. Using reference TRBV7-3 and TRBJ2-1 for the parts outside the CDR3, the full variable domain is GAGVSQTPSNKVTEKGKYVELRCDPISGHTALYWYRQSLGQGPEFLIYFQGTGAADDSGLPNDRFFAVRPEGSVSTLKIQRTERGDSAVYLCASSFTGGALNEQFFGPGTRLTVL.

The genes are TRBV6-1 and TRBJ2-3, with 10 bases identical to TRBD1. V was pared by 6 bases and J by 4 bases, with 4 bases of the junction left unmatched. Germline V gives CDR1 MNHNS, CDR2 SASEGT. This CDR3 is 14 amino acids long. The CDR3 nucleotides read TGTGCCAGCAGAGCGACAGGGGGCGCAGATACGCAGTATTTT. This translates into CASRATGGADTQYF.

The chain couples TRBV5-4 to TRBJ1-3, with 8 bases matching TRBD1. This CDR3 spans 15 amino acids. Germline loops: CDR1 SGHNT, CDR2 YYREEE (reference sequence). V dropped 0 bases and J dropped 8; count of bases not matched to a gene: 7. CDR3 sequence (DNA): TGTGCCAGCAGCTTGGATGTCCAGGGGGCTGACACCATATATTTT. This encodes CASSLDVQGADTIYF.

This clone was recorded only once. The chain is built from TRBV7-9 and TRBJ1-2, with D tentatively TRBD1 (5 bases). The CDR3 has 14 residues. Germline CDR1 is SEHNR and CDR2 is FQNEAQ (reference sequence). Deletions cut 5 bases from V and 7 bases from J, with 17 bases between. CDR3 sequence (DNA): TGTGCCAGCAGCCGCCGGGGGGGGGTGGGTGGCTACACCTTC. Translated: CASSRRGGVGGYTF.

This CDR3 reads CASSYGTHYGYTF. As DNA, the CDR3 is TGTGCCAGCAGCTACGGGACACATTATGGCTACACCTTC. The chain is built from TRBV6-1 and TRBJ1-2, with D possibly TRBD1 on 6 matching bases. The CDR3 extends over 13 amino acids. Trimming shortened V by 6 bases and J by 5 bases, and 13 bases separated the two germline ends. Germline CDR1 MNHNS, CDR2 SASEGT.

The V and J genes are TRBV7-7 and TRBJ1-1; no definite D call. The CDR3 spans 15 residues. Trimming stripped 1 base from V and 4 bases from J, with 13 bases between. The germline CDR1 and CDR2 sequences are SSHAT and FNYEAQ (reference sequence). Here the CDR3 reads CASSLESLWSTEAFF. The CDR3 DNA is TGTGCCAGCAGCTTAGAAAGTCTGTGGAGCACTGAAGCTTTCTTT.

This clone occurred once. V and J are TRBV6-6 and TRBJ1-2; a possible D gene is TRBD1 (5 bases). Germline V gene sequence: CDR1 MNHNY, CDR2 SVGAGI (reference sequence). V gave up 6 bases and J gave up 2 bases, with 10 bases separating them. CDR3 size: 13 residues. This CDR3 is CASSQGGNYGYTF. CDR3 DNA sequence: TGTGCCAGCAGCCAGGGCGGCAACTATGGCTACACCTTC.

The chain has TRBV10-3 and TRBJ1-2, with 10 bases lining up with TRBD1. This CDR3 has 13 residues. Germline CDR1 and CDR2: ENHRY and SYGVKD. Germline trimming cut 10 bases from V and 5 bases from J; bases unmatched to any gene: 7. CDR3 protein: CASAGTGEYGYTF. The CDR3 nucleotides are TGTGCCAGCGCCGGGACAGGGGAATATGGCTACACCTTC.

This clone was detected only a few times. The gene calls are TRBV28 and TRBJ2-7, with D unclear. Germline V gives CDR1 MDHEN, CDR2 SYDVKM. There are 12 residues in the CDR3. Between the trimmed V and J ends, which lost 3 bases and 2 bases, there was a span of 5 bases. CDR3 DNA sequence: TGTGCCAGCAGTTTCCTTACCTACGAGCAGTACTTC. Protein sequence: CASSFLTYEQYF.

For this clone: One junction end disagrees with the germline gene, perhaps due to a read error. V gene TRBV7-9 combines with J gene TRBJ2-7; 9 nucleotides match TRBD2. This CDR3 is 14 amino acids long. The V gene's germline CDR1 is SEHNR and CDR2 FQNEAQ (reference sequence). CDR3 protein: CSSSATSGLYEQYF. The CDR3 DNA reads TGTTCCAGCAGCGCGACTAGCGGACTCTACGAGCAGTACTTC.

In its sample, this clone was seen once. CDR3 DNA: TGTGCCAGTAGTATGTTATCCCGGACAGGGGATATGAATAGCAATCAGCCCCAGCATTTT. It specifies CASSMLSRTGDMNSNQPQHF. V usage is TRBV19 and J usage is TRBJ1-5; 9 nucleotides align to TRBD1. Germline V lookup: CDR1 LNHDA, CDR2 SQIVND (reference sequence). The CDR3 is 20 amino acids. J was trimmed by 0 bases and V by 3 bases; bases with no gene match: 15.